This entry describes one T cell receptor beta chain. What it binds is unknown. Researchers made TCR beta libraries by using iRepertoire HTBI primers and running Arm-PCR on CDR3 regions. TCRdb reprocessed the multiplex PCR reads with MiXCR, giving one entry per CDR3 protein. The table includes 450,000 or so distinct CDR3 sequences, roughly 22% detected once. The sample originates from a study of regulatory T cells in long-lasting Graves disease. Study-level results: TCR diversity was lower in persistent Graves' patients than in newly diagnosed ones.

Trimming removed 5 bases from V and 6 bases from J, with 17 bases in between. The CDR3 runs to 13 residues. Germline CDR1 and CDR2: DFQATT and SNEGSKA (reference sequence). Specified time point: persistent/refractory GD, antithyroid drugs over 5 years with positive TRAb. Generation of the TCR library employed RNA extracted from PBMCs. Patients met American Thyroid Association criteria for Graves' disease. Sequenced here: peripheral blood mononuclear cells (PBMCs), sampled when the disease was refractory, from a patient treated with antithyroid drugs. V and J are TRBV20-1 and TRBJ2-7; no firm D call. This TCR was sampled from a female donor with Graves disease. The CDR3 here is CSAQTWGWGEQYF. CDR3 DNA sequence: TGCAGTGCTCAGACCTGGGGTTGGGGCGAGCAGTACTTC.